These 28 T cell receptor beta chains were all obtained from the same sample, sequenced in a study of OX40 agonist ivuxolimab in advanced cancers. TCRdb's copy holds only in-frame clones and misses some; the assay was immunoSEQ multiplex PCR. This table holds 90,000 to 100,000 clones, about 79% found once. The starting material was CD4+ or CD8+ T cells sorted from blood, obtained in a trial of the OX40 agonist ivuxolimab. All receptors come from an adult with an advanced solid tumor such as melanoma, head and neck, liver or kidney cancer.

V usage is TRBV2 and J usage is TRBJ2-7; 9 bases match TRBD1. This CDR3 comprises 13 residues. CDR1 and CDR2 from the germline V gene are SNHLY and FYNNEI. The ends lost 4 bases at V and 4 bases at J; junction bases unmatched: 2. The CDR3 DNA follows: TGTGCCAGCAGTGGCGACAGGGGGTACGAGCAGTACTTC. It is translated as CASSGDRGYEQYF.

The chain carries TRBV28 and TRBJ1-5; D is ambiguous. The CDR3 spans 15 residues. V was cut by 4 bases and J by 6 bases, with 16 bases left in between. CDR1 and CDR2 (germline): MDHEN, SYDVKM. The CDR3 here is CASSSTPTGGQPQHF. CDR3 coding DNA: TGTGCCAGCAGTTCGACCCCCACCGGCGGTCAGCCCCAGCATTTT.

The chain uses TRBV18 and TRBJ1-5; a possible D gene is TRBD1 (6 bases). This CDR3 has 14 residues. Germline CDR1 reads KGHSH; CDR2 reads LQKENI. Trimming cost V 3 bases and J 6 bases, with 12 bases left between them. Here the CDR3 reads CASSPVQGPQPQHF. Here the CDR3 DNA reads TGTGCCAGCTCACCGGTCCAGGGGCCTCAGCCCCAGCATTTT. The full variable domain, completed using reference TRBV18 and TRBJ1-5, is NAGVMQNPRHLVRRRGQEARLRCSPMKGHSHVYWYRQLPEEGLKFMVYLQKENIIDESGMPKERFSAEFPKEGPSILRIQQVVRGDSAAYFCASSPVQGPQPQHFGDGTRLSIL.

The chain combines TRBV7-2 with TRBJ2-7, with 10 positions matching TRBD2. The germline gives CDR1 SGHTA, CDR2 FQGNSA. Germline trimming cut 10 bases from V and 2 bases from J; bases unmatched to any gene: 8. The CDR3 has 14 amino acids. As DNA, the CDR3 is TGTGCCATCTCGACTAGCGGGCTAACCTACGAGCAGTACTTC. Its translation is CAISTSGLTYEQYF.

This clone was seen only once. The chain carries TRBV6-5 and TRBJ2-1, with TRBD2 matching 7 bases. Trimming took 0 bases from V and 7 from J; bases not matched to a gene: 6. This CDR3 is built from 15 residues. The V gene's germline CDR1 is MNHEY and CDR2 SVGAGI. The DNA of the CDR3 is TGTGCCAGCAGTTACTCGGCGACTAGCTGGAATGAGCAGTTCTTC. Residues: CASSYSATSWNEQFF.

CDR3 residues: CAWSTTGGYYNSPLHF. CDR3 sequence (DNA): TGTGCCTGGAGTACTACAGGGGGGTACTATAATTCACCCCTCCACTTT. The rearrangement uses TRBV30 and TRBJ1-6; TRBD1 matches at 8 bases. V lost 2 bases to trimming and J lost 3 bases; unmatched junction nucleotides: 6. The CDR3 is 16 amino acids. Germline CDR1 and CDR2: GTSNPN and SVGIG (reference sequence).

CDR3 nucleotide sequence: TGTGCCAGCAGCGTAGGCCCTAGCGTCGAATACGAGCAGTACTTC. Translating it yields CASSVGPSVEYEQYF. V and J are TRBV9 and TRBJ2-7, with D perhaps matching TRBD2 (6 bases). Trimming stripped 0 bases from V and 4 bases from J, with 14 bases between. The CDR3 length is 15 residues. The germline gives CDR1 SGDLS, CDR2 YYNGEE.

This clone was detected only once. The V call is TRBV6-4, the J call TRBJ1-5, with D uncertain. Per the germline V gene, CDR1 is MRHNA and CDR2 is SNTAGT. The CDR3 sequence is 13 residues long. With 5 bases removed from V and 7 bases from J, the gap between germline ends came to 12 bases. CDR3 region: CASSLFREQPQHF. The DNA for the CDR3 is TGTGCCAGCAGTTTATTCCGGGAGCAGCCCCAGCATTTT.

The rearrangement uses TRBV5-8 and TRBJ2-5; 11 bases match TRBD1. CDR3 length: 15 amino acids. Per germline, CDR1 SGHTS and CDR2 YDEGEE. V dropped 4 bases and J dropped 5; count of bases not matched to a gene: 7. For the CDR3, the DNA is TGTGCCAGCAGCGTCGGACAGGGGGCGATGGAGACCCAGTACTTC. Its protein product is CASSVGQGAMETQYF.

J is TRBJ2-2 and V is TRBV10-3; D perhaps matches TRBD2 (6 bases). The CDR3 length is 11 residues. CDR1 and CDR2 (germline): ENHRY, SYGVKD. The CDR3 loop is CMTGETGELFF. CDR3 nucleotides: TGTATGACGGGGGAGACCGGGGAGCTGTTTTTT.

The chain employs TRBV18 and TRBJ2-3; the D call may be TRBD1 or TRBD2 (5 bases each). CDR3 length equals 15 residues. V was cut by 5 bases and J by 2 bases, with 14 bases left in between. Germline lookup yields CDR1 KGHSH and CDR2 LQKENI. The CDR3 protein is CASSSGPGVTDTQYF. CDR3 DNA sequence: TGTGCCAGCTCATCGGGGCCTGGGGTCACAGATACGCAGTATTTT.

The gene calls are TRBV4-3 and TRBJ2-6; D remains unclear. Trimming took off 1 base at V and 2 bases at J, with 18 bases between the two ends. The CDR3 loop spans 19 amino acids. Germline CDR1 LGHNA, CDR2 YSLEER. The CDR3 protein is CASSQVRKMRTAGANVLTF. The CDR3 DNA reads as TGCGCCAGCAGCCAAGTGCGGAAAATGAGGACGGCTGGGGCCAACGTCCTGACTTTC.

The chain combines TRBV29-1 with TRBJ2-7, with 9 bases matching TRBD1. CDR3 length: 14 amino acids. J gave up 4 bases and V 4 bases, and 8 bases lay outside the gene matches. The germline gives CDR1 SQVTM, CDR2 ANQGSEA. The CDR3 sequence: CSVGGTGIIYEQYF. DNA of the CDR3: TGCAGCGTTGGCGGGACAGGGATTATATACGAGCAGTACTTC.

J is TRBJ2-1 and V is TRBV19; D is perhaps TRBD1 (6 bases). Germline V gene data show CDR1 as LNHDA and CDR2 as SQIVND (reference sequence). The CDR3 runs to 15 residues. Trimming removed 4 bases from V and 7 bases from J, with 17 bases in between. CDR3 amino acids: CASSTGQRGINEQFF. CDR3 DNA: TGTGCCAGTAGTACAGGACAGAGGGGAATTAATGAGCAGTTCTTC.

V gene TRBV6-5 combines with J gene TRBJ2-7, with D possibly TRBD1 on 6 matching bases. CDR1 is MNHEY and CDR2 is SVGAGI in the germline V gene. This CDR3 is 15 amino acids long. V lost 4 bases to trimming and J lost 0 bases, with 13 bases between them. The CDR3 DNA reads TGTGCCAGCAGTTGGCACCGGGACACCTCCTACGAGCAGTACTTC. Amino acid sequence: CASSWHRDTSYEQYF.

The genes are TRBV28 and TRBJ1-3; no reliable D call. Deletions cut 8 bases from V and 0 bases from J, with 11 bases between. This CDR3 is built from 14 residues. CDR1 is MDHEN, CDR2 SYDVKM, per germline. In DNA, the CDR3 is TGTGCCAGCGGGTTGGGAGTCTCTGGAAACACCATATATTTT. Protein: CASGLGVSGNTIYF.

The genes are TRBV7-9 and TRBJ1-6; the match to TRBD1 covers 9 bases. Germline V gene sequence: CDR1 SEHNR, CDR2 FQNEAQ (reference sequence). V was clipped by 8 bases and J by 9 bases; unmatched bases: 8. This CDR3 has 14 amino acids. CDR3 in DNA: TGTGCCAGCGGCTACAGGGGGCTAAGTTCACCCCTCCACTTT. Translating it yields CASGYRGLSSPLHF.

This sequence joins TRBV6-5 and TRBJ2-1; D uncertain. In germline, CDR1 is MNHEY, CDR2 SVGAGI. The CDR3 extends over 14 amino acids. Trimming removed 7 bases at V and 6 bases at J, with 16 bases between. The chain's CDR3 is CASKNPTPGNEQFF. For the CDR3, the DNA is TGTGCCAGCAAAAACCCCACTCCGGGCAATGAGCAGTTCTTC.

CDR3 residues: CASSRTGGYNEQFF. CDR3 in DNA: TGTGCCAGTAGTAGGACAGGAGGTTACAATGAGCAGTTCTTC. V gene TRBV19 combines with J gene TRBJ2-1; 7 positions agree with TRBD1. V was clipped by 4 bases and J by 4 bases; unmatched bases: 4. CDR1 is LNHDA, CDR2 SQIVND, per germline (reference sequence). This CDR3 spans 14 amino acids. Full variable domain (missing parts from reference TRBV19 and TRBJ2-1): DGGITQSPKYLFRKEGQNVTLSCEQNLNHDAMYWYRQDPGQGLRLIYYSQIVNDFQKGDIAEGYSVSREKKESFPLTVTSAQKNPTAFYLCASSRTGGYNEQFFGPGTRLTVL.

The CDR3 region is CASSRLAHSTDTQYF. The CDR3 DNA reads as TGTGCCAGCAGCCGACTAGCGCATAGCACAGATACGCAGTATTTT. The rearrangement links TRBV9 to TRBJ2-3, with TRBD2 matching 8 bases. Germline V gene sequence: CDR1 SGDLS, CDR2 YYNGEE. The CDR3 consists of 15 residues. With V trimmed by 4 bases and J by 0 bases, 4 bases remained unmatched.

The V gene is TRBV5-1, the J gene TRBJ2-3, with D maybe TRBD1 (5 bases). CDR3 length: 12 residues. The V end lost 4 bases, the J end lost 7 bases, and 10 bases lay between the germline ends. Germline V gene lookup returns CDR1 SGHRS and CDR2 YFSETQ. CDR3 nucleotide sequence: TGCGCCAGCAGCGCGCAGGGAAATACGCAGTATTTT. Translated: CASSAQGNTQYF.

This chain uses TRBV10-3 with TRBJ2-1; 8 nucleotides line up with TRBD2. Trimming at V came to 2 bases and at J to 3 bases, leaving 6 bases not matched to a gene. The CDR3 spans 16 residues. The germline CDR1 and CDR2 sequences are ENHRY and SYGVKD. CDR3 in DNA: TGTGCCATCAGTGAGCCGGGACTAGGTCTCTACAATGAGCAGTTCTTC. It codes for CAISEPGLGLYNEQFF.

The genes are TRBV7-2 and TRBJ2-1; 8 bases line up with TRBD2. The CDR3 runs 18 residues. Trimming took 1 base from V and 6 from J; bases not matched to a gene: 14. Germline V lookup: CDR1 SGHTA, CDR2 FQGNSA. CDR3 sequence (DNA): TGTGCCAGCAGCTTAGGTGGCCTACTAGCGGTTGGGGGCAATGAGCAGTTCTTC. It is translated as CASSLGGLLAVGGNEQFF.

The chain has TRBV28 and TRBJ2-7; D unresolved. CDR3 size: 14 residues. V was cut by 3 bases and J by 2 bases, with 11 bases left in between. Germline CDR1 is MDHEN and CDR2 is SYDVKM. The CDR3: CASSLRPSAYEQYF. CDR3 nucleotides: TGTGCCAGCAGTTTGAGGCCCTCCGCCTACGAGCAGTACTTC.

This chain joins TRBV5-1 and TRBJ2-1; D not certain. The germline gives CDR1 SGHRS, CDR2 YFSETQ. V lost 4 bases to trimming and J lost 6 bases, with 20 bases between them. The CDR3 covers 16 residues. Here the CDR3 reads CASSPDPGRRTNEQFF. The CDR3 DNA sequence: TGCGCCAGCAGCCCTGATCCGGGCCGAAGAACCAATGAGCAGTTCTTC.

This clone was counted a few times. CDR3 sequence reads: CASSLDTEAFF. The CDR3 bases are TGTGCCAGCAGCCTGGATACTGAAGCTTTCTTT. V is TRBV7-6 and J is TRBJ1-1; no definite D call. CDR1 is SGHVS and CDR2 is FNYEAQ in the germline V gene. V was trimmed by 5 bases and J by 5 bases, leaving 6 bases between them. This CDR3 is built from 11 residues.

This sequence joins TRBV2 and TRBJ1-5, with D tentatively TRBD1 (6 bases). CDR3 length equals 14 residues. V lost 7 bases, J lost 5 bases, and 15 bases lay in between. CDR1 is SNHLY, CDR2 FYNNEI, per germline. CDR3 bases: TGTGCCAGCACCCCGGGGGACATCGATCAGCCCCAGCATTTT. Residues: CASTPGDIDQPQHF. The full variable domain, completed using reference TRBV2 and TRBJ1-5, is EPEVTQTPSHQVTQMGQEVILRCVPISNHLYFYWYRQILGQKVEFLVSFYNNEISEKSEIFDDQFSVERPDGSNFTLKIRSTKLEDSAMYFCASTPGDIDQPQHFGDGTRLSIL.

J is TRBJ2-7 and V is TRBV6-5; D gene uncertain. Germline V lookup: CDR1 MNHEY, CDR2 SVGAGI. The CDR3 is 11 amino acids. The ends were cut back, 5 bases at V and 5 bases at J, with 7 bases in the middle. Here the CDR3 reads CASSPLNEQYF. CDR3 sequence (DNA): TGTGCCAGCAGTCCCCTTAACGAGCAGTACTTC.